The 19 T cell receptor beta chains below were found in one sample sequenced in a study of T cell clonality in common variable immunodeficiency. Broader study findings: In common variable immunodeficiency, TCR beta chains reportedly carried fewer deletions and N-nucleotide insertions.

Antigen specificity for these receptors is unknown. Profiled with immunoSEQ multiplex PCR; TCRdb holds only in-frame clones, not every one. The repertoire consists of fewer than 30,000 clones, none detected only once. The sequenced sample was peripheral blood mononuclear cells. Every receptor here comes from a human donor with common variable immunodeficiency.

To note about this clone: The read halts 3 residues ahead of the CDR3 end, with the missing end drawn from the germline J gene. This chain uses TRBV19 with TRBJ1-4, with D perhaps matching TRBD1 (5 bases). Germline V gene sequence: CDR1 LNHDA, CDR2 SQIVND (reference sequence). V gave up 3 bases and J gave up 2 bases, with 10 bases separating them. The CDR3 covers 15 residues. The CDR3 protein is CASSINRGTNEKLFF. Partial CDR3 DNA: TGTGCCAGTAGTATTAACCGGGGGACTAATGAAAAA.

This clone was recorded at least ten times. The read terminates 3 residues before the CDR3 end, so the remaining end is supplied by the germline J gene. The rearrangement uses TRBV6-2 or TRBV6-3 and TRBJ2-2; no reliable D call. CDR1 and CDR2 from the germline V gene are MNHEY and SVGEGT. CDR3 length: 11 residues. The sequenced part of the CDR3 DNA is TGTGCCAGCAGTTACTACAGAGGG. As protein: CASSYYRG. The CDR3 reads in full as CASSYYRGLFF.

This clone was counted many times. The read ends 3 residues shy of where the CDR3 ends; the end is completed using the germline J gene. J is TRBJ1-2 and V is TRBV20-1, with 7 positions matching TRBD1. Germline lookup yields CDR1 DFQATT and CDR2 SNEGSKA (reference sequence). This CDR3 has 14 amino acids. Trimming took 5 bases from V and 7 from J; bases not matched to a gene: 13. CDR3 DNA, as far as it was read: TGCAGTGCTGATGGACAGGTGGAATTTGGTGGC. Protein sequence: CSADGQVEFGG. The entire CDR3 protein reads CSADGQVEFGGYTF.

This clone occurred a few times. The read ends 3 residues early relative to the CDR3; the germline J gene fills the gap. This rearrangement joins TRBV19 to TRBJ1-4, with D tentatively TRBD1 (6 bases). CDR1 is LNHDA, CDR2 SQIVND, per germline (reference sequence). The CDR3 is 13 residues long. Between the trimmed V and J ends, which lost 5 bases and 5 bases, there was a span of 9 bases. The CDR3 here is CASSGGLNEKLFF. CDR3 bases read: TGTGCCAGTAGTGGGGGCTTGAATGAAAAA.

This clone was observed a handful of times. The CDR3 spells CASRRQGLSYEQYF. CDR3 DNA (partial): TGTGCCAGCCGGCGACAGGGACTCTCCTACGAG. The gene calls are TRBV2 and TRBJ2-7; the D gene is possibly TRBD1 (7 bases). The read stops 3 residues short of the end of the CDR3; the missing end is completed from the germline J gene. Germline-derived CDR1 and CDR2 are SNHLY and FYNNEI. This CDR3 has 14 amino acids. V was clipped by 8 bases and J by 0 bases, with 14 bases between them.

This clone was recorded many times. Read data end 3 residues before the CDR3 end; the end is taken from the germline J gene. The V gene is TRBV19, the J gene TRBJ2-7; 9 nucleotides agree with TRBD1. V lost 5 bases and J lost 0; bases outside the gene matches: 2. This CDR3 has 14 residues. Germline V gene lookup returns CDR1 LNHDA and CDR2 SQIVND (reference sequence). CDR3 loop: CASSGTGNSYEQYF. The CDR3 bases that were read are TGTGCCAGTAGTGGGACAGGGAACTCCTACGAG.

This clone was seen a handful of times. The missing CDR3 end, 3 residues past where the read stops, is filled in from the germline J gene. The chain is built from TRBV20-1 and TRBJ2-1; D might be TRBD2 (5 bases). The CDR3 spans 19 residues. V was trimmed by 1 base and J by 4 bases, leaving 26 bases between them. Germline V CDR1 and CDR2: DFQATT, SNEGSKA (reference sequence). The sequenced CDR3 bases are TGCAGTGCTAGAGTGACTCGGTTGGGTTGGGGTAGGACTTACAATGAG. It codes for CSARVTRLGWGRTYNE. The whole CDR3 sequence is CSARVTRLGWGRTYNEQFF.

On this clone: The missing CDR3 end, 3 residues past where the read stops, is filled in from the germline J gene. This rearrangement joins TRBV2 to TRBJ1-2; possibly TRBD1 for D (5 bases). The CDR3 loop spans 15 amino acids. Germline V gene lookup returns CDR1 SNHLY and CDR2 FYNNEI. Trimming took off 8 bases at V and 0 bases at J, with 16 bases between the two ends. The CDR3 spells CASPGAGESNYGYTF. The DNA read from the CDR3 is TGTGCCAGCCCTGGGGCAGGAGAATCTAACTATGGC.

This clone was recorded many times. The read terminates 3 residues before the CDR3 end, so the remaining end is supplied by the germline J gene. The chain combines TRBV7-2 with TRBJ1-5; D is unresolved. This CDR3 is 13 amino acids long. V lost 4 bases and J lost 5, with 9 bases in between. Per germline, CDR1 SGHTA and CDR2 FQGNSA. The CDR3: CASSSRGDQPQHF. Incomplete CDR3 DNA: TGTGCCAGCAGCTCCCGAGGTGATCAGCCC.

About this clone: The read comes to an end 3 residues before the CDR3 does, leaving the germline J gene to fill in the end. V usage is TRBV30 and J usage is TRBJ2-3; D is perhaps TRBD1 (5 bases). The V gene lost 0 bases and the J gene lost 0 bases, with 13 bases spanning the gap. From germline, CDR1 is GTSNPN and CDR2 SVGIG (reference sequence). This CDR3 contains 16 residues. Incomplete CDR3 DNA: TGTGCCTGGAGTGTACTTGGGGCAGGAAGCACAGATACG. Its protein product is CAWSVLGAGSTDT. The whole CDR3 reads CAWSVLGAGSTDTQYF.

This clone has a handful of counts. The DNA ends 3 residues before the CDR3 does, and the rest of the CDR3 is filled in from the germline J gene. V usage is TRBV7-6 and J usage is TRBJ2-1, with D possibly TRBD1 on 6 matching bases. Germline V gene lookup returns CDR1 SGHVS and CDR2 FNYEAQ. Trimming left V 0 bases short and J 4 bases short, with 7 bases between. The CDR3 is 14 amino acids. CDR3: CASSLAGAYNEQFF. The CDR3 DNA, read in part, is TGTGCCAGCAGCTTAGCGGGGGCGTACAATGAG.

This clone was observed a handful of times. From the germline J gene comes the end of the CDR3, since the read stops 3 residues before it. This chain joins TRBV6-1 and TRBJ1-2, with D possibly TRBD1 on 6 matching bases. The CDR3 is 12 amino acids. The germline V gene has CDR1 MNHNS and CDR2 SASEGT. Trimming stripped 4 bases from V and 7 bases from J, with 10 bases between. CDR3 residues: CASSARGFGYTF. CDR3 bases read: TGTGCCAGCAGTGCCAGGGGTTTTGGC.

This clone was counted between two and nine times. The CDR3 loop reads CASSVQGAGNQPQHF. CDR3 DNA, as far as it was read: TGTGCCAGTAGTGTACAGGGGGCTGGCAATCAGCCC. J is TRBJ1-5 and V is TRBV19; 9 bases are shared with TRBD1. The read ends 3 residues shy of where the CDR3 ends; the end is completed using the germline J gene. J was trimmed by 2 bases and V by 5 bases; bases with no gene match: 4. The germline gives CDR1 LNHDA, CDR2 SQIVND (reference sequence). The CDR3 consists of 15 residues.

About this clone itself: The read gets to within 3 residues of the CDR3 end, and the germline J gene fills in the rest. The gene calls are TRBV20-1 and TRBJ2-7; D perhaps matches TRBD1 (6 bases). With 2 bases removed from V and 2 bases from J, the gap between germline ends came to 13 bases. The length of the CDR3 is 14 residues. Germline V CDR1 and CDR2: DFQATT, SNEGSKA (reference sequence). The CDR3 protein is CSARSDSETYEQYF. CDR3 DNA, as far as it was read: TGCAGTGCTAGATCGGACAGCGAGACCTACGAG.

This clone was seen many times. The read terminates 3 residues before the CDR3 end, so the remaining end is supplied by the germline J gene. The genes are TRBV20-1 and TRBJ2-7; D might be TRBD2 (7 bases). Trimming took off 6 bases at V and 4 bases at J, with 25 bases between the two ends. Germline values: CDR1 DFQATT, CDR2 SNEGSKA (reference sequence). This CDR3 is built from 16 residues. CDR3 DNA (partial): TGCAGTGCAGAAGGGGGGACGGCGGGGGAACTATACGAG. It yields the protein CSAEGGTAGELYE. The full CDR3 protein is CSAEGGTAGELYEQYF.

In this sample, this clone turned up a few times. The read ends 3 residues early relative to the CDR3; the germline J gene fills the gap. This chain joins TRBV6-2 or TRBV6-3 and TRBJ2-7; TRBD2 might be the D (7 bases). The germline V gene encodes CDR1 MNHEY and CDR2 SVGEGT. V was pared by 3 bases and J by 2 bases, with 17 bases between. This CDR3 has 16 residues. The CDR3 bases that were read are TGTGCCAGCAGTTATGGGACGGGGGGCCCTACCTACGAG. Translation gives CASSYGTGGPTYE. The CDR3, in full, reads CASSYGTGGPTYEQYF.

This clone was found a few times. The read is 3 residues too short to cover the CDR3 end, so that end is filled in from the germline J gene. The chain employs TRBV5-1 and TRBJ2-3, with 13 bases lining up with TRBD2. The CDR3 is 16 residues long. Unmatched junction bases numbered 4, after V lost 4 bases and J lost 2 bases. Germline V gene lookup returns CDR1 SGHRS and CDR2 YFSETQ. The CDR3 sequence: CASSPGLAGSTDTQYF. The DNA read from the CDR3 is TGCGCCAGCAGCCCGGGACTAGCGGGATCCACAGATACG.

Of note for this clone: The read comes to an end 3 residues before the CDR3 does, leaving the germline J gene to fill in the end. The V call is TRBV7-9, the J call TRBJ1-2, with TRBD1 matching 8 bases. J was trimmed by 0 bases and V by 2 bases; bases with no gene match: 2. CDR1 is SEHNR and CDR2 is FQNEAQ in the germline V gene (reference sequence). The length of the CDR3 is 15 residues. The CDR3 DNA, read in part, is TGTGCCAGCAGCTTAACAGGGGGTTCTAACTATGGC. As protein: CASSLTGGSNYG. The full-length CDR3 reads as CASSLTGGSNYGYTF.

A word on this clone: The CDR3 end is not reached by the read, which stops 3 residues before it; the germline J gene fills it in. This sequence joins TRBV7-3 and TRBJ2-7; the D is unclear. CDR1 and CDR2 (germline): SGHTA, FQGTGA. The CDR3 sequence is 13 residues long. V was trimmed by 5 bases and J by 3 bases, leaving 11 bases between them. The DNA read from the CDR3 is TGTGCCAGCAGCCCCGGTTCCAACTACGAG. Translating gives CASSPGSNYE. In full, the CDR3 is CASSPGSNYEQYF.